The T cell receptor beta chain described here comes from a study of vaccination effects on CD4 cells after COVID-19 (dated by TCRdb to 2022 to 2024). Broadly, across the study: Across the study, the median time from the second dose to post-vaccine sampling was 72 days (range 14 to 241). The full study included some eleven COVID-19 convalescent patients and a few SARS-CoV-2-naive healthy vaccine recipients. The Oncomine TCR Beta short-read assay on an Illumina iSeq 100 was used to sequence cultures from other donors in the study. SARS-CoV-2 spike-specific CD4+ TCR repertoires were compared before and after mRNA vaccination in COVID-19 convalescent patients and in infection-naive vaccine recipients. The paper's findings and limits, for the study overall: Among healthy vaccine recipients, nearly all vaccine-induced clones were SARS-CoV-2 mono-reactive, and only 1 of 255 was cross-reactive with common cold coronaviruses. At late post-vaccination timepoints, both infection-induced and vaccine-induced clones showed marked clonal contraction, consistent with waning T cell responses. The study was limited by a small number of convalescent patients, and early post-infection timepoints were lacking.

To identify antigen-specific CD4+ T cell clonotypes by their expansion, the ViraFEST assay first stimulated PBMC with viral peptide pools and then applied TCR sequencing. After roughly 11 days of culture, CD4+ T cells were isolated with the EasySep CD4+ T cell isolation kit. Participants received two doses of either the BNT162b2 or the mRNA-1273 mRNA SARS-CoV-2 vaccine. Negative nucleocapsid antibody results before and after vaccination confirmed that the healthy vaccine recipients had no prior SARS-CoV-2 infection. Roughly 2.1 million PBMC per well were cultured in IMDM with about 4.8% human AB serum, 10 IU/ml IL-2 and gentamicin, plus 10 ug/ml peptides. On days 3 and 7, half of the culture medium was replaced with fresh IL-2-containing medium. Unless noted otherwise, every peptide stimulation condition was cultured in triplicate wells. Using Ficoll-Paque Plus gradient centrifugation, PBMC were separated from whole blood and then either used fresh or cryopreserved at -140C. The overlapping peptide pools covered the spike proteins of SARS-CoV-2 as well as those of the common cold coronaviruses HCoV-NL63, HCoV-OC43 and HCoV-229E. The QIAamp micro DNA kit was used to extract genomic DNA from the cultured CD4+ T cells.

The method behind the library was the immunoSEQ multiplex PCR assay. DNA from the cultured and isolated CD4+ T cells underwent TCR beta CDR3 sequencing. On the study's bioinformatics: Non-productive TCR sequences were removed and reads were trimmed to the CDR3 region, keeping CDR3s of at least 7 amino acids. Antigen-specific clonotypes were identified with the MANAFEST web app by comparing expansion in peptide wells against reference cultures. Positive clones required FDR<0.05 expansion versus reference and all other wells, odds ratio above 5, and frequency above 0.1% in two replicate wells. A clonotype was called cross-reactive if it was significantly expanded both in SARS-CoV-2 spike wells and in at least one common cold coronavirus spike condition. Levenshtein distance calculated with the stringdist R package was used to assess CDR3 similarity, and unrooted trees were constructed with ape in R 3.6.1. Here the immuneACCESS table is served through TCRdb, limited to in-frame sequences with V and J called. Missing clones are a known gap in these copies; in checked studies unresolved V genes cover under half, and the rest lacks a known reason. D and trimming come from the DNA, and the V and J calls and clone size come from that table. The sample has under 25,000 clones on record, 81% of them singletons. 5.6% of the sample comes from the top ten.

In regard to this clone: Its antigen specificity is not known. Per-base qualities were not stored, and no clone one base away is much larger.

The specimen was CD4+ T cells from PBMCs cultured with SARS-CoV-2 spike peptides, collected after COVID-19 vaccination. This specimen's cell subset or site label, interpreted: SARS-CoV-2 spike overlapping peptide pool stimulation. The source of this sequence is a human donor who received a COVID-19 vaccine. Some clones in this sample may be carry-over from other donors' samples.

The nucleotide sequence is TGTGCCAGCAGCAAACCAGCTCGACAGGGGGCGCGGAGCACTGAAGCTTTCTTT. This sequence encodes CASSKPARQGARSTEAFF. The sequence is built from TRBV21-1 and TRBJ1-1; no check of the table's D call, TRBD1, against the DNA was made. TRBV21-1 constitutes a pseudogene. CDR3 length: 18 amino acids, cysteine to phenylalanine. The sequence is cut down to CDR3 DNA, 54 bases in frame from base 1.